Below are 17 T cell receptor beta chains sequenced from a single sample in a study of T cells in Graves' hyperthyroidism and ophthalmopathy. It was RNA transcripts that yielded the amplified TCR beta CDR3 regions. With the HTBI primer set, the TCR CDR3 went through a first round of RT-PCR. TCRdb re-analysed the multiplex PCR reads in MiXCR, keeping a single row per CDR3 protein. The sample consists of approximately 640,000 distinct CDR3 sequences, just under 45% of them appearing once. The specimen sequenced was peripheral blood or thyroid tissue (not recorded which). The source is an adult man with Graves' disease, either hyperthyroidism or ophthalmopathy (not recorded which).

The J gene is TRBJ2-2, the V gene TRBV20-1; no clear D. The CDR3 loop spans 11 amino acids. Germline V lookup: CDR1 DFQATT, CDR2 SNEGSKA (reference sequence). V was clipped by 5 bases and J by 6 bases, with 7 bases between them. Here the CDR3 DNA reads TGCAGTGCTTCTAGGGCCGGGGAGCTGTTTTTT. Its translation is CSASRAGELFF.

The gene calls are TRBV6-1 and TRBJ1-1; perhaps TRBD1 as D (5 bases). Trimming removed 4 bases from V and 4 bases from J, with 13 bases in between. Looked up from germline, CDR1 is MNHNS and CDR2 is SASEGT. The CDR3 covers 14 residues. Here the CDR3 DNA reads TGTGCCAGCAGTGCCGTAGACAGCCCCACTGAAGCTTTCTTT. Its protein product is CASSAVDSPTEAFF.

This clonotype showed up many times. The germline gene is not matched at one end of the junction; a read error may be the cause. The chain carries TRBV7-8 and TRBJ1-2; D gene unclear. This CDR3 has 12 residues. The germline V gene encodes CDR1 SGHVS and CDR2 FQNEAQ. The CDR3 loop is CASSLAPGGYTF. The CDR3 nucleotides read TGTGCCAGCAGTTTAGCTCCAGGTGGCTACACCTTC.

This clonotype was found many times. The chain carries TRBV24-1 and TRBJ1-1; D is possibly TRBD1 (6 bases). Germline V gene lookup returns CDR1 KGHDR and CDR2 SFDVKD. The CDR3 contains 11 residues. V was cut by 9 bases and J by 7 bases, with 11 bases left in between. The CDR3 here is CATQQGYEAFF. DNA of the CDR3: TGTGCCACCCAACAGGGTTATGAAGCTTTCTTT.

This clonotype was detected ten times or more. The chain's CDR3 is CASSLEGLNYGYTF. CDR3 bases: TGTGCCAGCAGCTTAGAGGGGTTGAACTATGGCTACACCTTC. This chain joins TRBV13 and TRBJ1-2; weak D call: TRBD1 (5 bases). CDR3 length equals 14 residues. Trimming took off 1 base at V and 2 bases at J, with 8 bases between the two ends. CDR1 is PRHDT, CDR2 FYEKMQ, per germline (reference sequence).

The J gene is TRBJ2-7, the V gene TRBV29-1; TRBD1 agrees at 7 bases. Per germline, CDR1 SQVTM and CDR2 ANQGSEA. The CDR3 has 13 residues. With 4 bases clipped from V and 4 bases from J, the junction kept 7 bases outside the gene matches. The CDR3 sequence is CSVAKGAGYEQYF. Written as DNA, the CDR3 is TGCAGCGTTGCAAAGGGGGCAGGGTACGAGCAGTACTTC.

V gene TRBV12-5 combines with J gene TRBJ1-2; D is perhaps TRBD1 (5 bases). V gave up 5 bases and J gave up 7 bases, with 14 bases separating them. Germline CDR1 and CDR2: LGHNT and FRNRAP. The CDR3 has 13 residues. CDR3: CASGPGLPPGYTF. DNA of the CDR3: TGTGCTAGTGGTCCAGGGCTTCCCCCTGGCTACACCTTC.

This chain connects TRBV5-1 to TRBJ1-3, with D perhaps matching TRBD1 (5 bases). Germline V gives CDR1 SGHRS, CDR2 YFSETQ. V was pared by 0 bases and J by 1 base, with 11 bases between. The CDR3 runs 16 residues. The DNA of the CDR3 is TGCGCCAGCAGCTTGGCCAGCAGGGAATCTGGAAACACCATATATTTT. Amino acid sequence: CASSLASRESGNTIYF.

This clonotype was picked up many times. V usage is TRBV2 and J usage is TRBJ1-5; D unclear. Trimming stripped 5 bases from V and 6 bases from J, with 23 bases between. The length of the CDR3 is 17 residues. The V gene's germline CDR1 is SNHLY and CDR2 FYNNEI. CDR3 in DNA: TGTGCCAGCAGTCACCCAAAAGCGGGTTTTTCAGGTCAGCCCCAGCATTTT. Residues: CASSHPKAGFSGQPQHF. The full variable domain, rest sourced from reference TRBV2 and TRBJ1-5, is EPEVTQTPSHQVTQMGQEVILRCVPISNHLYFYWYRQILGQKVEFLVSFYNNEISEKSEIFDDQFSVERPDGSNFTLKIRSTKLEDSAMYFCASSHPKAGFSGQPQHFGDGTRLSIL.

About this clonotype: A single base separates this from a much larger clone, so it may be a read error. The V and J genes are TRBV10-1 and TRBJ2-7; TRBD1 or TRBD2 may be the D gene (6 bases each). Germline loops: CDR1 WNHNN, CDR2 SYGVQD (reference sequence). This CDR3 has 14 residues. The CDR3 is CASSVGGSSYKQYF. As DNA, the CDR3 is TGCGCCAGCAGTGTCGGGGGCAGCTCCTACAAGCAGTACTTC.

This clonotype was seen repeatedly, ten times or more. The chain links TRBV10-3 to TRBJ1-2, with D possibly being TRBD1 (6 bases). This CDR3 has 14 residues. Trimming removed 6 bases from V and 2 bases from J, with 13 bases in between. Germline lookup yields CDR1 ENHRY and CDR2 SYGVKD. The CDR3 DNA sequence: TGTGCCATCAGCCCAACAGGGCTGAACTATGGCTACACCTTC. It codes for CAISPTGLNYGYTF.

This clonotype was observed at least ten times. The chain employs TRBV24-1 and TRBJ1-5; D perhaps matches TRBD1 (6 bases). Deletions cut 6 bases from V and 7 bases from J, with 12 bases between. CDR3 length: 13 amino acids. Germline V gene lookup returns CDR1 KGHDR and CDR2 SFDVKD. This chain's CDR3 is CATSPGQSQPQHF. In nucleotides, the CDR3 is TGTGCCACCAGTCCTGGACAGTCCCAGCCCCAGCATTTT.

This clonotype was recorded many times. The chain has TRBV7-8 and TRBJ2-7; D unclear. Between the trimmed V and J ends, which lost 7 bases and 0 bases, there was a span of 13 bases. The germline V gene encodes CDR1 SGHVS and CDR2 FQNEAQ. CDR3 length: 14 residues. The CDR3, as DNA: TGTGCCAGCACCCCTAGTCAAACCTCCTACGAGCAGTACTTC. Its protein product is CASTPSQTSYEQYF.

The chain joins TRBV6-5 to TRBJ1-2; a possible D gene is TRBD1 (6 bases). Germline CDR1 is MNHEY and CDR2 is SVGAGI. Trimming removed 5 bases at V and 8 bases at J, with 9 bases between. CDR3 length: 11 residues. CDR3 nucleotides: TGTGCCAGCAGTAGCCAGGGGGGCTACACCTTC. Its translation: CASSSQGGYTF.

J is TRBJ2-7 and V is TRBV6-1, with D maybe TRBD1 (6 bases). The CDR3 contains 12 residues. V lost 4 bases and J lost 12, with 16 bases in between. CDR1 is MNHNS and CDR2 is SASEGT in the germline V gene. CDR3 nucleotides: TGTGCCAGCAGTGCTACCGGGACAAGGGCGTACTTC. Its translation is CASSATGTRAYF.

This clonotype was counted between two and nine times. This chain uses TRBV20-1 with TRBJ1-6, with D perhaps matching TRBD1 (5 bases). The germline V and J ends were trimmed by 3 bases and 5 bases, with 11 bases remaining between them. This CDR3 has 14 residues. Germline assignment: CDR1 DFQATT and CDR2 SNEGSKA (reference sequence). The CDR3 nucleotides are TGCAGTGCTAGTCCCCAGGGTCATAATTCACCCCTCCACTTT. It encodes CSASPQGHNSPLHF.

The CDR3 DNA follows: TGCAGTGCCCCGGACAACTCGGCCGACACCGGGGAGCTGTTTTTT. Amino acids: CSAPDNSADTGELFF. The V call is TRBV20-1, the J call TRBJ2-2; a possible D gene is TRBD1 (5 bases). Per germline, CDR1 DFQATT and CDR2 SNEGSKA (reference sequence). V lost 6 bases, J lost 3 bases, and 17 bases lay in between. CDR3 size: 15 residues.